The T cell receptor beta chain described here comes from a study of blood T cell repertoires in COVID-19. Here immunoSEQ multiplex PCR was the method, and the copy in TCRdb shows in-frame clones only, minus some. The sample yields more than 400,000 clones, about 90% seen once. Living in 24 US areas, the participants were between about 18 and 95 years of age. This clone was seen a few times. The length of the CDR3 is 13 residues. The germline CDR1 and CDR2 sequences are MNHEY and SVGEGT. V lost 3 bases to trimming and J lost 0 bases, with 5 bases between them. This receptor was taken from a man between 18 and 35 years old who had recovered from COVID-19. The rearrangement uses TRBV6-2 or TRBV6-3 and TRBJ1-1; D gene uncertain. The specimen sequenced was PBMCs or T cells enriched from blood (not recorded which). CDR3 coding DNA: TGTGCCAGCAGTTATACAGTGAACACTGAAGCTTTCTTT. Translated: CASSYTVNTEAFF.